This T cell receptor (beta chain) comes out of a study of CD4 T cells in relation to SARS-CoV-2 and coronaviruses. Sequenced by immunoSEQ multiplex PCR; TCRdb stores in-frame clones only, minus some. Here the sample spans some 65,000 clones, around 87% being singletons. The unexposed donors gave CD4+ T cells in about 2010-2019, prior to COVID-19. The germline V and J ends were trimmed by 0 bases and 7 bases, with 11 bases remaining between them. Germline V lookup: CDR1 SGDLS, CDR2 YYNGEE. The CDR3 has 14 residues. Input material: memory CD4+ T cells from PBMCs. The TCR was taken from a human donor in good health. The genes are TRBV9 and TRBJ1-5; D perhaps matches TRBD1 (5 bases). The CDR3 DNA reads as TGTGCCAGCAGCGTAGCAGGGAATAGACAGCCCCAGCATTTT. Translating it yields CASSVAGNRQPQHF.